The entry that follows covers one TCR beta chain sequence. Its specificity is not known. The data belong to a study of graft-versus-host responses after intestinal transplantation. Overall study context: All recipients got anti-thymocyte globulin induction, then tacrolimus and steroids for roughly three years.

Here immunoSEQ multiplex PCR was the method, and the copy in TCRdb shows in-frame clones only, minus some. The sample records some 40,000 clones, 90% to 95% being singletons. V was cut by 8 bases and J by 8 bases, with 21 bases left in between. The germline V gene encodes CDR1 MDHEN and CDR2 SYDVKM. This CDR3 has 15 amino acids. Study-wide results and caveats: Some GvH clones were seen earlier in gut or blood, suggesting intestinal origin. Circulating GvH clone levels at their peak were associated with HvG declines (early post-transplant). Where graft-donor T cell macrochimerism was present, patients had high graft-versus-host to host-versus-graft clonal ratios in allografts.

The source material was PBMCs, sampled 524 days after transplant. V and J are TRBV28 and TRBJ1-4; D may be TRBD1 (6 bases). The sequence derives from a human patient who received an intestinal transplant, so some T cells may come from the graft donor. CDR3 sequence: CASVTGRQLGEKLFF. The CDR3, as DNA: TGTGCCAGCGTGACAGGTCGACAGCTGGGGGAAAAACTGTTTTTT.